The 18 T cell receptor beta chains below come from one sample, sequenced in a study of blood T cell repertoires in COVID-19. TCRdb keeps only in-frame clones here, not all; method: immunoSEQ multiplex PCR. This sample has approximately 120,000 clones, with over 65% found just once. Sequenced sample: peripheral blood. These receptor sequences come from a woman in her sixties or seventies with acute or convalescent COVID-19.

This chain connects TRBV20-1 to TRBJ1-4; D possibly corresponds to TRBD1 (5 bases). This CDR3 comprises 11 residues. Trimming shortened V by 3 bases and J by 7 bases, and 6 bases separated the two germline ends. Germline CDR1 and CDR2: DFQATT and SNEGSKA (reference sequence). Written as DNA, the CDR3 is TGCAGTGCTAGTAGGGGTGAAAAACTGTTTTTT. Protein: CSASRGEKLFF.

The chain employs TRBV11-2 and TRBJ2-7, with 8 positions matching TRBD2. Germline CDR1 SGHAT, CDR2 FQNNGV. The length of the CDR3 is 17 residues. Trimming took 5 bases from V and 1 from J; bases not matched to a gene: 13. CDR3 sequence: CASSHLAAGGLSYEQYF. The CDR3, as DNA: TGTGCCAGCAGCCACTTGGCGGCGGGAGGCCTATCCTACGAGCAGTACTTC.

This rearrangement joins TRBV15 to TRBJ2-1, with 7 bases that match TRBD2. Trimming took 1 base from V and 5 from J; bases not matched to a gene: 5. CDR1 and CDR2 from the germline V gene are LNHNV and YYDKDF (reference sequence). The CDR3 loop spans 15 amino acids. This chain's CDR3 is CATSRGGSGNNEQFF. In DNA form, the CDR3 reads TGTGCCACCAGCAGAGGCGGGAGTGGTAACAATGAGCAGTTCTTC.

V and J are TRBV11-2 and TRBJ2-3; the D gene is possibly TRBD2 (5 bases). Germline lookup yields CDR1 SGHAT and CDR2 FQNNGV. The CDR3 spans 13 residues. Trimming removed 1 base from V and 5 bases from J, with 7 bases in between. As DNA, the CDR3 is TGTGCCAGCAGCTTAGCCGGAGGAGATACGCAGTATTTT. It encodes CASSLAGGDTQYF.

The chain uses TRBV5-1 and TRBJ1-3, with no clear D. Trimming cost V 5 bases and J 2 bases, with 11 bases left between them. The CDR3 has 14 residues. CDR1 is SGHRS and CDR2 is YFSETQ in the germline V gene. The DNA of the CDR3 is TGCGCCAGCAGTAGTGTGGGAGCTGGAAACACCATATATTTT. This gives the protein CASSSVGAGNTIYF.

This chain uses TRBV24-1 with TRBJ2-3; a possible D gene is TRBD2 (5 bases). The V end was cut by 10 bases, the J end by 0 bases, with 10 bases between. Germline CDR1 is KGHDR and CDR2 is SFDVKD. The CDR3 consists of 13 residues. The CDR3 spells CATQRPSTDTQYF. Here the CDR3 DNA reads TGTGCCACTCAGCGGCCCAGCACAGATACGCAGTATTTT.

The chain uses TRBV4-1 and TRBJ1-1, with D possibly being TRBD1 (5 bases). This CDR3 has 14 amino acids. CDR1 and CDR2 from the germline V gene are MGHRA and YSYEKL. The germline V and J ends were trimmed by 2 bases and 1 base, with 8 bases remaining between them. CDR3 bases: TGCGCCAGCAGCCAAAGGGGAAGGAACACTGAAGCTTTCTTT. Its translation is CASSQRGRNTEAFF.

V usage is TRBV6-1 and J usage is TRBJ1-5, with D perhaps TRBD1 (5 bases). The CDR3 has 16 residues. V shed 2 bases and J shed 2 bases, with 13 bases lying between them. The germline CDR1 and CDR2 sequences are MNHNS and SASEGT. CDR3 sequence reads: CASSEYRTGGNQPQHF. CDR3 in DNA: TGTGCCAGCAGTGAATATCGAACAGGTGGCAATCAGCCCCAGCATTTT.

This rearrangement joins TRBV5-4 to TRBJ1-1; 8 bases map to TRBD1. Germline V lookup: CDR1 SGHNT, CDR2 YYREEE (reference sequence). The CDR3 has 12 amino acids. The V and J ends lost 4 bases and 6 bases, in that order; junction bases with no gene match: 2. CDR3 nucleotide sequence: TGTGCCAGCAGCCAGGGGGCCGCTGAAGCTTTCTTT. Translated: CASSQGAAEAFF. The full variable domain, completed using reference TRBV5-4 and TRBJ1-1, is ETGVTQSPTHLIKTRGQQVTLRCSSQSGHNTVSWYQQALGQGPQFIFQYYREEENGRGNFPPRFSGLQFPNYSSELNVNALELDDSALYLCASSQGAAEAFFGQGTRLTVV.

The V gene is TRBV20-1, the J gene TRBJ1-3; D remains ambiguous. V dropped 3 bases and J dropped 2 bases, with 14 bases sitting between them. The CDR3 extends over 15 amino acids. Germline-derived CDR1 and CDR2 are DFQATT and SNEGSKA (reference sequence). As DNA, the CDR3 is TGCAGTGCTAGTCGCCTCGCCGGGGCTGGAAACACCATATATTTT. Its protein product is CSASRLAGAGNTIYF.

The chain joins TRBV7-2 to TRBJ2-1, with D possibly being TRBD2 (6 bases). CDR1 is SGHTA, CDR2 FQGNSA, per germline. The CDR3 has 16 amino acids. Trimming took off 2 bases at V and 5 bases at J, with 16 bases between the two ends. CDR3 coding DNA: TGTGCCAGCAGCTTATATAAGGAGCGGGCAGACAATGAGCAGTTCTTC. This sequence encodes CASSLYKERADNEQFF.

V usage is TRBV21-1 and J usage is TRBJ1-2; the tabulated D call, TRBD1, remains unverified against the DNA. TRBV21-1 is a recognized pseudogene. The CDR3 is made up of 17 amino acids. Here the CDR3 reads CASSKDFSGVDRKVRTF. The DNA for the CDR3 is TGTGCCAGCAGCAAAGATTTCAGTGGGGTGGACAGGAAGGTGAGGACCTTC.

This clone occurred once. The V and J genes are TRBV3-1 (or the pseudogene TRBV3-2) and TRBJ1-1; D perhaps matches TRBD1 (5 bases). Germline-derived CDR1 and CDR2 are LGHDT and YNNKEL (reference sequence). The CDR3 contains 15 residues. Trimming cost V 4 bases and J 6 bases, with 18 bases left between them. The CDR3 sequence: CASSPMDKPFAEAFF. The CDR3 DNA reads as TGTGCCAGCAGCCCTATGGACAAGCCATTCGCTGAAGCTTTCTTT.

This chain links TRBV2 with TRBJ2-1; TRBD2 is a possible D gene (6 bases). Trimming removed 7 bases at V and 0 bases at J, with 13 bases between. The V gene's germline CDR1 is SNHLY and CDR2 FYNNEI. This CDR3 region has 15 residues. The CDR3: CASKERESSYNEQFF. In DNA form, the CDR3 reads TGTGCCAGCAAGGAACGGGAGAGCTCCTACAATGAGCAGTTCTTC.

The rearrangement links TRBV4-3 to TRBJ1-3, with D possibly being TRBD1 (6 bases). From germline, CDR1 is LGHNA and CDR2 YSLEER. The V gene lost 0 bases and the J gene lost 4 bases, with 10 bases spanning the gap. The CDR3 totals 15 residues. For the CDR3, the DNA is TGCGCCAGCAGCCAAGATTGGGGGACAGGAAACACCATATATTTT. Its translation: CASSQDWGTGNTIYF.

The CDR3 sequence: CASSFPVVQGGGYTF. Written as DNA, the CDR3 is TGTGCCAGCAGCTTCCCCGTGGTTCAGGGGGGTGGCTACACCTTC. The chain carries TRBV5-6 and TRBJ1-2; 7 positions match TRBD1. V shed 2 bases, J shed 7 bases, and the junction held 11 bases outside the gene matches. The CDR3 is made up of 15 amino acids. The germline V gene has CDR1 SGHDT and CDR2 YYEEEE.

This clone was counted a few times. The V call is TRBV29-1, the J call TRBJ1-6; the D is unclear. The CDR3 has 12 amino acids. CDR1 is SQVTM, CDR2 ANQGSEA, per germline. V lost 4 bases and J lost 7, with 8 bases in between. The CDR3 sequence: CSVGEVNSPLHF. The CDR3 region has the DNA TGCAGCGTTGGCGAAGTCAATTCACCCCTCCACTTT.

The rearrangement joins TRBV5-1 to TRBJ2-3, with 11 bases fitting TRBD2. The length of the CDR3 is 15 residues. CDR1 and CDR2 (germline): SGHRS, YFSETQ. V lost 6 bases and J lost 4; bases outside the gene matches: 7. The CDR3, as DNA: TGCGCCAGCACAAGACTAGCGGGACGGTCAGATACGCAGTATTTT. It yields the protein CASTRLAGRSDTQYF.